The rows below give T cell receptor beta chains drawn from one sample of a study of cytomegalovirus exposure and HLA in healthy donors. Using immunoSEQ multiplex PCR, the repertoire was profiled, and TCRdb retains in-frame clones only, with some absent. The sample has 150,000 to 200,000 clones, around 80% seen once. The sequenced material came from PBMCs. The receptor source for this set is a girl between 5 and 17 years old in good health and CMV-seropositive. Both conserved end residues are part of each CDR3. D genes are given only for firm matches. Size is stated for part of the rows, as once, few or many counts, or as a class when the clone is expanded.

D gene	V gene	clone size	J gene	CDR3 protein	CDR3 DNA
NA	TRBV29-1	NA	TRBJ2-7	CSVEETDSASYEQYF	TGCAGCGTTGAAGAAACCGACAGCGCTTCCTACGAGCAGTACTTC
NA	TRBV5-1	NA	TRBJ1-1	CASSFGPGEAFF	TGCGCCAGCAGCTTTGGACCGGGGGAAGCTTTCTTT
NA	TRBV27	once	TRBJ1-5	CASSLSQGRNQPQHF	TGTGCCAGCAGTTTATCCCAGGGCCGGAATCAGCCCCAGCATTTT
TRBD2	TRBV2	NA	TRBJ2-1	CASSALAGAAEQFF	TGTGCCAGCAGTGCCCTAGCGGGAGCGGCTGAGCAGTTCTTC
NA	TRBV6-5	NA	TRBJ2-3	CASSYGAAPTDTQYF	TGTGCCAGCAGTTACGGGGCCGCACCCACAGATACGCAGTATTTT
NA	TRBV29-1	NA	TRBJ2-1	CSVVWQDYNEQFF	TGCAGCGTTGTTTGGCAGGACTACAATGAGCAGTTCTTC
TRBD1	TRBV10-3	NA	TRBJ1-2	CAITDRAPINYGYTF	TGTGCCATCACGGACAGGGCGCCGATAAACTATGGCTACACCTTC
NA	TRBV18	NA	TRBJ1-2	CASSRDRQDGYTF	TGTGCCAGCTCACGAGACAGGCAGGATGGCTACACCTTC
NA	TRBV5-8	NA	TRBJ1-3	CASCAGSSSGNTIYF	TGTGCCAGCTGCGCGGGCTCGTCCTCTGGAAACACCATATATTTT
NA	TRBV15	NA	TRBJ2-1	CATSRDSRTTNEQFF	TGTGCCACCAGCAGAGATAGTCGGACTACCAATGAGCAGTTCTTC